One and the same sample provided the 30 T cell receptor beta chains below, sequenced in a study of T cell changes during pregnancy in multiple sclerosis. The assay was immunoSEQ multiplex PCR, and TCRdb's table has in-frame clones only and misses some. The sample records approximately 89,000 clones, around 94% being singletons. Sequences were derived from peripheral blood, sampled in the third trimester of pregnancy. All receptors come from a female donor with multiple sclerosis, enrolled in a pregnancy study.

The rearrangement links TRBV29-1 to TRBJ2-7; the D gene is possibly TRBD2 (6 bases). V lost 5 bases and J 4 bases, leaving 12 bases between the germline ends. In germline, CDR1 is SQVTM, CDR2 ANQGSEA. CDR3 length equals 12 residues. Here the CDR3 DNA reads TGCAGCGTTCAAGGAGGGAGTTACGAGCAGTACTTC. Protein sequence: CSVQGGSYEQYF.

The chain links TRBV21-1 to TRBJ2-7; the table names TRBD2, a call not compared with the DNA. TRBV21-1 is a pseudogene locus. The CDR3 loop spans 18 amino acids. The CDR3 region is CASSKGPVWGESSYEQYF. CDR3 in DNA: TGTGCCAGCAGCAAAGGGCCCGTTTGGGGAGAGAGCTCCTACGAGCAGTACTTC.

The V and J genes are TRBV27 and TRBJ2-7; maybe TRBD1 (5 bases). Germline loops: CDR1 MNHEY, CDR2 SMNVEV (reference sequence). Trimming left V 6 bases short and J 5 bases short, with 20 bases between. The CDR3 extends over 15 amino acids. CDR3 bases: TGTGCCAGCAGATACCGCAGCAGGGCGTTTGACGAGCAGTACTTC. This sequence encodes CASRYRSRAFDEQYF.

V usage is TRBV25-1 and J usage is TRBJ1-4; D is unclear. CDR1 is MGHDK, CDR2 SYGVNS, per germline. The CDR3 runs to 16 residues. V was clipped by 2 bases and J by 0 bases, with 10 bases between them. The CDR3 region is CASSERPGATNEKLFF. CDR3 in DNA: TGTGCCAGCAGTGAAAGACCGGGTGCAACTAATGAAAAACTGTTTTTT.

The chain employs TRBV5-6 and TRBJ1-5, with TRBD1 matching over 8 bases. Germline V gives CDR1 SGHDT, CDR2 YYEEEE. V gave up 1 base and J gave up 3 bases; unmatched junction bases: 3. CDR3 length: 15 residues. The CDR3 protein is CASSLWDRTNQPQHF. The CDR3, as DNA: TGTGCCAGCAGCTTGTGGGACAGGACCAATCAGCCCCAGCATTTT.

The chain couples TRBV14 to TRBJ1-1, with TRBD1 as a possible D gene (5 bases). The CDR3 runs 16 residues. Trimming pared 1 base from V and 5 bases from J, leaving 17 bases between. Germline lookup yields CDR1 SGHDN and CDR2 FVKESK. CDR3 in amino acids: CASSQAFRGARTEAFF. The CDR3 DNA sequence: TGTGCCAGCAGCCAAGCCTTTCGCGGGGCTAGGACTGAAGCTTTCTTT. The full variable domain, in which reference TRBV14 and TRBJ1-1 provide the parts outside the CDR3, is EAGVTQFPSHSVIEKGQTVTLRCDPISGHDNLYWYRRVMGKEIKFLLHFVKESKQDESGMPNNRFLAERTGGTYSTLKVQPAELEDSGVYFCASSQAFRGARTEAFFGQGTRLTVV.

V and J are TRBV19 and TRBJ2-1; D unresolved. Trimming cost V 6 bases and J 1 base, with 10 bases left between them. Germline V gene lookup returns CDR1 LNHDA and CDR2 SQIVND (reference sequence). This CDR3 has 14 amino acids. This CDR3 reads CASSPHRSYNEQFF. CDR3 bases: TGTGCCAGTAGCCCCCACCGGTCCTACAATGAGCAGTTCTTC.

V usage is TRBV28 and J usage is TRBJ1-3; 7 bases agree with TRBD1. V shed 1 base, J shed 4 bases, and the junction held 13 bases outside the gene matches. Looked up from germline, CDR1 is MDHEN and CDR2 is SYDVKM. The CDR3 loop spans 18 amino acids. CDR3 DNA: TGTGCCAGCAGTTTATATCGGGGACAGAGGTCGGACGGAAACACCATATATTTT. Translated, it gives CASSLYRGQRSDGNTIYF.

The chain recombines TRBV7-3 with TRBJ2-1, with D unresolved. Trimming took off 4 bases at V and 0 bases at J, with 10 bases between the two ends. Germline V CDR1 and CDR2: SGHTA, FQGTGA. This CDR3 is built from 15 residues. The CDR3 DNA reads TGTGCCAGCAGCTCCGACTCGAGCTCCTACAATGAGCAGTTCTTC. Its translation is CASSSDSSSYNEQFF.

V is TRBV7-9 and J is TRBJ1-3, with D possibly matching TRBD1 (6 bases). Germline V gene sequence: CDR1 SEHNR, CDR2 FQNEAQ (reference sequence). There are 16 residues in the CDR3. Trimming left V 5 bases short and J 1 base short, with 15 bases between. The CDR3 DNA is TGTGCCAGCAGCCCAGACAGGACTTTATCTGGAAACACCATATATTTT. Amino acid sequence: CASSPDRTLSGNTIYF. The whole variable domain, filled in from reference TRBV7-9 and TRBJ1-3, reads DTGVSQNPRHKITKRGQNVTFRCDPISEHNRLYWYRQTLGQGPEFLTYFQNEAQLEKSRLLSDRFSAERPKGSFSTLEIQRTEQGDSAMYLCASSPDRTLSGNTIYFGEGSWLTVV.

The V call is TRBV7-9, the J call TRBJ2-1, with D maybe TRBD1 (5 bases). V dropped 2 bases and J dropped 6 bases, with 14 bases sitting between them. The CDR3 consists of 15 residues. Germline lookup yields CDR1 SEHNR and CDR2 FQNEAQ (reference sequence). CDR3 DNA: TGTGCCAGCAGCTTAAAAGCAGGGTTCGGCAATGAGCAGTTCTTC. Translating it yields CASSLKAGFGNEQFF. Supplemented by reference TRBV7-9 and TRBJ2-1, the full variable domain reads DTGVSQNPRHKITKRGQNVTFRCDPISEHNRLYWYRQTLGQGPEFLTYFQNEAQLEKSRLLSDRFSAERPKGSFSTLEIQRTEQGDSAMYLCASSLKAGFGNEQFFGPGTRLTVL.

The V call is TRBV11-2, the J call TRBJ1-2; D might be TRBD1 (5 bases). CDR1 is SGHAT, CDR2 FQNNGV, per germline. The CDR3 contains 13 residues. With 6 bases removed from V and 5 bases from J, the gap between germline ends came to 13 bases. Here the CDR3 reads CASRAGTGYGYTF. For the CDR3, the DNA is TGTGCCAGCAGGGCCGGGACTGGATATGGCTACACCTTC. The full variable domain, in which reference TRBV11-2 and TRBJ1-2 provide the parts outside the CDR3, is EAGVAQSPRYKIIEKRQSVAFWCNPISGHATLYWYQQILGQGPKLLIQFQNNGVVDDSQLPKDRFSAERLKGVDSTLKIQPAKLEDSAVYLCASRAGTGYGYTFGSGTRLTVV.

This chain joins TRBV27 and TRBJ1-2; D possibly corresponds to TRBD1 (5 bases). V was pared by 6 bases and J by 5 bases, with 19 bases between. CDR1 and CDR2 (germline): MNHEY, SMNVEV (reference sequence). This CDR3 contains 15 residues. The CDR3 nucleotides are TGTGCCAGCAGGGGGGGGTCAGAGGGAGGATATGGCTACACCTTC. Translated: CASRGGSEGGYGYTF.

This rearrangement joins TRBV10-3 to TRBJ2-1; weak D call: TRBD2 (7 bases). The CDR3 extends over 12 amino acids. Trimming removed 7 bases at V and 8 bases at J, with 12 bases between. Germline loops: CDR1 ENHRY, CDR2 SYGVKD. As DNA, the CDR3 is TGTGCCATCAAGGGGGAGGGCCATGAGCAGTTCTTC. As protein: CAIKGEGHEQFF.

This chain links TRBV4-3 with TRBJ1-2; 10 bases are a match to TRBD1. This CDR3 is built from 16 residues. Trimming took 0 bases from V and 3 from J; bases not matched to a gene: 4. Germline-derived CDR1 and CDR2 are LGHNA and YSLEER. The CDR3: CASSQDRGTGDYGYTF. The CDR3, as DNA: TGCGCCAGCAGCCAAGATCGGGGGACAGGGGACTATGGCTACACCTTC.

The V and J genes are TRBV27 and TRBJ2-7; D is perhaps TRBD1 (6 bases). Germline V gene data show CDR1 as MNHEY and CDR2 as SMNVEV (reference sequence). The CDR3 loop spans 13 amino acids. Trimming stripped 3 bases from V and 6 bases from J, with 12 bases between. The CDR3 reads CASSFSGVAEQYF. In nucleotides, the CDR3 is TGTGCCAGCAGTTTCTCAGGGGTAGCCGAGCAGTACTTC.

CDR3 DNA: TGCGCCAGCAGCCAAGGATGGGGAGTGAACACTGAAGCTTTCTTT. This gives the protein CASSQGWGVNTEAFF. This rearrangement joins TRBV4-3 to TRBJ1-1; D gene unclear. From germline, CDR1 is LGHNA and CDR2 YSLEER. The length of the CDR3 is 15 residues. With 1 base removed from V and 0 bases from J, the gap between germline ends came to 9 bases.

This chain joins TRBV7-2 and TRBJ2-5; possible D gene TRBD2, 5 bases. V lost 5 bases, J lost 3 bases, and 13 bases lay in between. There are 14 residues in the CDR3. Germline values: CDR1 SGHTA, CDR2 FQGNSA. The DNA of the CDR3 is TGTGCCAGCAGCCGATTAGCGAGAGAAGAGACCCAGTACTTC. Translation gives CASSRLAREETQYF.

The V call is TRBV4-1, the J call TRBJ1-6; tentatively, D is TRBD1 (6 bases). The ends were cut back, 4 bases at V and 7 bases at J, with 14 bases in the middle. This CDR3 is 15 amino acids long. Germline loops: CDR1 MGHRA, CDR2 YSYEKL. The CDR3 is CASSRGGDSNSPLHF. The CDR3 bases are TGCGCCAGCAGCCGGGGGGGCGATTCAAATTCACCCCTCCACTTT.

The chain joins TRBV18 to TRBJ2-5; 11 bases fit TRBD2. The length of the CDR3 is 16 residues. The junction had 7 bases not matched to a gene; V was cut back by 4 bases and J by 3 bases. Germline V gene lookup returns CDR1 KGHSH and CDR2 LQKENI. The CDR3 spells CASSLLTSGIEETQYF. For the CDR3, the DNA is TGTGCCAGCTCACTCCTGACTAGCGGGATCGAAGAGACCCAGTACTTC.

This clone was seen just once. This chain links TRBV20-1 with TRBJ2-1, with D uncertain. Trimming removed 0 bases at V and 15 bases at J, with 12 bases between. CDR1 is DFQATT and CDR2 is SNEGSKA in the germline V gene (reference sequence). The CDR3 runs 11 residues. The CDR3 DNA is TGCAGTGCTAGAGATACTCGGTTATCGTTCTTC. Its translation is CSARDTRLSFF.

The rearrangement joins TRBV19 to TRBJ2-7; D remains unclear. This CDR3 comprises 14 residues. Deletions cut 7 bases from V and 3 bases from J, with 16 bases between. CDR1 is LNHDA and CDR2 is SQIVND in the germline V gene (reference sequence). The CDR3 protein is CASNYGTTNYEQYF. CDR3 sequence (DNA): TGTGCCAGTAACTACGGTACCACAAACTACGAGCAGTACTTC.

V gene TRBV9 combines with J gene TRBJ2-1, with TRBD2 matching 9 bases. The CDR3 runs 16 residues. CDR1 is SGDLS and CDR2 is YYNGEE in the germline V gene. The V gene end was trimmed by 0 bases and the J gene end by 6 bases; junction bases not matched to a gene: 7. The CDR3 region has the DNA TGTGCCAGCAGCGTAGAGGCGGGAGGGGGGGGCAATGAGCAGTTCTTC. Encoded protein: CASSVEAGGGGNEQFF.

On this clone: This sample also contains other DNA sequences that code for the same CDR3. The V gene is TRBV2, the J gene TRBJ2-7; TRBD1 matches at 7 bases. V dropped 7 bases and J dropped 6; count of bases not matched to a gene: 9. This CDR3 contains 13 residues. The germline CDR1 and CDR2 sequences are SNHLY and FYNNEI. The CDR3 DNA follows: TGTGCCAGCAAAACCGGGACAGTTCTCGAGCAGTACTTC. It codes for CASKTGTVLEQYF. Combining the CDR3 with reference TRBV2 and TRBJ2-7 gives the whole variable domain EPEVTQTPSHQVTQMGQEVILRCVPISNHLYFYWYRQILGQKVEFLVSFYNNEISEKSEIFDDQFSVERPDGSNFTLKIRSTKLEDSAMYFCASKTGTVLEQYFGPGTRLTVT.

The chain joins TRBV4-1 to TRBJ1-2, with D perhaps TRBD1 (5 bases). This CDR3 has 12 residues. The germline V gene has CDR1 MGHRA and CDR2 YSYEKL. Trimming cost V 4 bases and J 4 bases, with 7 bases left between them. The CDR3 DNA reads as TGCGCCAGCAGCCCCCAGGGCTATGGCTACACCTTC. Its protein is CASSPQGYGYTF.

This chain joins TRBV28 and TRBJ2-2; maybe TRBD2 (5 bases). Germline assignment: CDR1 MDHEN and CDR2 SYDVKM. The CDR3 is 14 amino acids. V dropped 7 bases and J dropped 7 bases, with 16 bases sitting between them. CDR3 in DNA: TGTGCCAGCACTAGCATGAGCCTGGTCGGGGAGCTGTTTTTT. It codes for CASTSMSLVGELFF.

J is TRBJ1-4 and V is TRBV10-1; perhaps TRBD1 as D (6 bases). The CDR3 has 16 residues. The germline CDR1 and CDR2 sequences are WNHNN and SYGVQD (reference sequence). V lost 4 bases, J lost 2 bases, and 14 bases lay in between. CDR3 sequence (DNA): TGCGCCAGCAGTGGAGCAGGGGAGGGGACTAATGAAAAACTGTTTTTT. Protein product: CASSGAGEGTNEKLFF.

This clone appeared once. V and J are TRBV7-9 and TRBJ1-5; TRBD1 matches at 9 bases. This CDR3 region has 14 residues. Germline assignment: CDR1 SEHNR and CDR2 FQNEAQ (reference sequence). V trimming: 1 base; J trimming: 8 bases; junction bases outside the gene matches: 3. The CDR3 sequence is CASSLGTGAEPQHF. The CDR3 DNA is TGTGCCAGCAGCTTAGGGACAGGGGCTGAGCCCCAGCATTTT.

Written as DNA, the CDR3 is TGTGCCAGCAGCTTAGTGGAGTTCACTAATGAAAAACTGTTTTTT. This sequence encodes CASSLVEFTNEKLFF. The genes are TRBV7-2 and TRBJ1-4; D is unclear. Trimming shortened V by 1 base and J by 2 bases, and 8 bases separated the two germline ends. The CDR3 consists of 15 residues. Germline CDR1 reads SGHTA; CDR2 reads FQGNSA.

As DNA, the CDR3 is TGTGCCAGCAGTCCTTCGGCGCGGCAGAGGAATGAGCAGTTCTTC. As protein: CASSPSARQRNEQFF. The rearrangement uses TRBV6-5 and TRBJ2-1, with D unresolved. The germline V and J ends were trimmed by 5 bases and 7 bases, with 18 bases remaining between them. The length of the CDR3 is 15 residues. CDR1 is MNHEY and CDR2 is SVGAGI in the germline V gene.